Below, 27 T cell receptor beta chains from the same sample are listed, as sequenced in a study of T cells in Graves' hyperthyroidism and ophthalmopathy. It was RNA transcripts that yielded the amplified TCR beta CDR3 regions. First-round RT-PCR with HTBI primers amplified the TCR CDR3 region. TCRdb ran MiXCR on the multiplex PCR reads and lists one entry per CDR3 protein. The table records about 380,000 distinct CDR3 sequences, around a sixth of them present only once. Material: blood. The receptors stem from a man between 18 and 35 years old with Graves' ophthalmopathy.

This clonotype was seen many times. V is TRBV12-3 or TRBV12-4 and J is TRBJ1-1, with 7 nucleotides matching TRBD1. The CDR3 is 14 residues long. The V segment lost 6 bases and the J segment 4 bases; nucleotides outside the gene matches: 8. CDR3 in amino acids: CASRRSGGITEAFF. The CDR3 DNA sequence: TGTGCCAGCAGGCGTTCAGGGGGGATCACTGAAGCTTTCTTT.

This clonotype was picked up many times. V is TRBV2 and J is TRBJ2-1; TRBD2 is a possible D gene (5 bases). Germline V CDR1 and CDR2: SNHLY, FYNNEI. The CDR3 is 16 amino acids. Between the trimmed V and J ends, which lost 4 bases and 5 bases, there was a span of 18 bases. The CDR3 loop reads CASSGPTSVADNEQFF. The CDR3 region has the DNA TGTGCCAGCAGTGGACCCACTAGTGTCGCCGACAATGAGCAGTTCTTC.

A few counts support this clonotype. The chain employs TRBV20-1 and TRBJ2-5; D is possibly TRBD2 (7 bases). CDR3 length: 17 residues. V was shortened by 0 bases and J by 5 bases, with 22 bases between the two germline ends. Germline loops: CDR1 DFQATT, CDR2 SNEGSKA (reference sequence). The CDR3 is CSARDWGGQGLGETQYF. DNA of the CDR3: TGCAGTGCTAGAGATTGGGGGGGGCAGGGGTTGGGGGAGACCCAGTACTTC.

This clonotype was counted many times. The rearrangement links TRBV3-1 to TRBJ1-6; D is ambiguous. V shed 3 bases and J shed 9 bases, with 12 bases lying between them. CDR3 length: 14 residues. Germline V gene lookup returns CDR1 LGHDT and CDR2 YNNKEL (reference sequence). CDR3 sequence: CASSHRTEVSPLHF. Here the CDR3 DNA reads TGTGCCAGCAGCCACAGGACGGAAGTTTCACCCCTCCACTTT. Full variable domain (rest looked up from reference TRBV3-1 and TRBJ1-6): DTAVSQTPKYLVTQMGNDKSIKCEQNLGHDTMYWYKQDSKKFLKIMFSYNNKELIINETVPNRFSPKSPDKAHLNLHINSLELGDSAVYFCASSHRTEVSPLHFGNGTRLTVT.

This chain connects TRBV11-3 to TRBJ2-1; D gene uncertain. Trimming removed 2 bases at V and 1 base at J, with 12 bases between. The germline V gene encodes CDR1 SGHNT and CDR2 YENEEA. This CDR3 region has 16 residues. The CDR3 nucleotides are TGTGCCAGCAGCTTATTTTCGTGGGAATCCTACAATGAGCAGTTCTTC. It yields the protein CASSLFSWESYNEQFF.

This clonotype was picked up many times. The DNA of the CDR3 is TGTGCCAGCAGTGAAAGGCTAGCGGGGGGGCAGTTCTTC. It is translated as CASSERLAGGQFF. J is TRBJ2-1 and V is TRBV2, with TRBD2 matching 11 bases. The trim removed 2 bases at V and 12 bases at J, leaving 3 bases unmatched. Germline V gene lookup returns CDR1 SNHLY and CDR2 FYNNEI. The CDR3 has 13 amino acids.

This clonotype was seen repeatedly, ten times or more. At one boundary the junction diverges from the germline segment, which might be a read error. The chain joins TRBV12-3 or TRBV12-4 to TRBJ1-1, with 7 bases fitting TRBD1. The CDR3 contains 14 residues. CDR3 sequence (DNA): TGTGCCAGCAGACCAGGACAGGCGAACACTGAAACTTTCTTT. It encodes CASRPGQANTETFF.

The table lists this clonotype with many counts. V is TRBV11-2 and J is TRBJ2-7; 7 bases are shared with TRBD1. The CDR3 length is 14 residues. The V gene's germline CDR1 is SGHAT and CDR2 FQNNGV. J lost 0 bases, V lost 9 bases, and 8 bases had no gene match. The CDR3 sequence: CASLSRQGSYEQYF. The DNA of the CDR3 is TGTGCCAGTCTGTCGAGACAGGGCTCCTACGAGCAGTACTTC.

The rearrangement links TRBV6-5 to TRBJ2-2; 7 bases fit TRBD1. The CDR3 has 16 residues. Germline V gene data show CDR1 as MNHEY and CDR2 as SVGAGI. Trimming at V came to 0 bases and at J to 4 bases, leaving 5 bases not matched to a gene. The CDR3 protein is CASSYSIGTVTGELFF. The CDR3 DNA follows: TGTGCCAGCAGTTACTCGATAGGGACAGTCACCGGGGAGCTGTTTTTT.

The rearrangement links TRBV7-2 to TRBJ2-4, with no clear D. V was cut by 3 bases and J by 5 bases, with 8 bases left in between. CDR1 SGHTA and CDR2 FQGNSA come from the germline V gene. This CDR3 is 13 amino acids long. For the CDR3, the DNA is TGTGCCAGCAGCTTCGGCCGGCAAAACATTCAGTACTTC. Its protein is CASSFGRQNIQYF.

This clonotype was observed many times. V and J are TRBV7-9 and TRBJ2-7; D might be TRBD1 (6 bases). Germline V gene sequence: CDR1 SEHNR, CDR2 FQNEAQ (reference sequence). The V end lost 5 bases, the J end lost 2 bases, and 16 bases lay between the germline ends. This CDR3 has 15 amino acids. The CDR3 spells CASSPRGTFPYEQYF. As DNA, the CDR3 is TGTGCCAGCAGCCCTAGGGGGACATTCCCCTACGAGCAGTACTTC.

This clonotype was counted many times. The chain uses TRBV7-9 and TRBJ2-1, with TRBD2 matching 10 bases. This CDR3 contains 15 residues. J lost 3 bases, V lost 5 bases, and 4 bases had no gene match. Germline V gene data show CDR1 as SEHNR and CDR2 as FQNEAQ (reference sequence). As DNA, the CDR3 is TGTGCCAGCAGCAAACTAGCGGGGAGCTACAATGAGCAGTTCTTC. Protein product: CASSKLAGSYNEQFF.

The chain uses TRBV9 and TRBJ1-1; D is perhaps TRBD1 (5 bases). Trimming left V 0 bases short and J 3 bases short, with 12 bases between. Germline CDR1 SGDLS, CDR2 YYNGEE. CDR3 size: 15 residues. CDR3 coding DNA: TGTGCCAGCAGCGTAGGAGGAAGGGGAGACACTGAAGCTTTCTTT. Residues: CASSVGGRGDTEAFF.

This clonotype was seen more than once but under ten times. The chain has TRBV4-1 and TRBJ2-3, with D unresolved. V dropped 2 bases and J dropped 0 bases, with 9 bases sitting between them. Germline V gene lookup returns CDR1 MGHRA and CDR2 YSYEKL. The CDR3 spans 15 residues. CDR3 nucleotides: TGCGCCAGCAGCCAACCCAGACTGAGCACAGATACGCAGTATTTT. Protein: CASSQPRLSTDTQYF.

The rearrangement joins TRBV4-1 to TRBJ2-3, with TRBD2 matching over 15 bases. The CDR3 has 18 residues. V lost 3 bases and J lost 1; bases outside the gene matches: 5. Germline assignment: CDR1 MGHRA and CDR2 YSYEKL. In DNA form, the CDR3 reads TGCGCCAGCAGCCAGTCGGGACTAGCGGGGGGAGGCACAGATACGCAGTATTTT. As protein: CASSQSGLAGGGTDTQYF.

The chain carries TRBV11-2 and TRBJ1-4; D call uncertain. The CDR3 has 11 residues. Germline CDR1 SGHAT, CDR2 FQNNGV. V gave up 5 bases and J gave up 7 bases, with 5 bases separating them. The chain's CDR3 is CASSTCEKLFF. The CDR3 bases are TGTGCCAGCAGCACGTGTGAAAAACTGTTTTTT.

Ten or more counts support this clonotype. The J gene is TRBJ2-2, the V gene TRBV20-1; 9 bases match TRBD2. Trimming removed 0 bases from V and 7 bases from J; junction bases left unmatched: 9. The CDR3 runs to 16 residues. CDR1 and CDR2 from the germline V gene are DFQATT and SNEGSKA (reference sequence). The CDR3 loop reads CSARDLSGGPGGELFF. The CDR3 region has the DNA TGCAGTGCTAGAGATTTAAGCGGGGGGCCCGGCGGGGAGCTGTTTTTT.

In DNA form, the CDR3 reads TGTGCCAGCAGTCGCCCCGGGACAGGGAACCAAGAGACCCAGTACTTC. Its protein product is CASSRPGTGNQETQYF. This chain uses TRBV28 with TRBJ2-5; 9 bases are shared with TRBD1. J was trimmed by 0 bases and V by 5 bases; bases with no gene match: 7. The CDR3 contains 16 residues. From germline, CDR1 is MDHEN and CDR2 SYDVKM.

This clonotype was observed many times. V is TRBV28 and J is TRBJ2-3; 8 positions match TRBD1. Germline V gene lookup returns CDR1 MDHEN and CDR2 SYDVKM. The CDR3 length is 14 residues. Losses at the gene ends were 6 bases for V and 4 bases for J; bases not matched to a gene: 6. CDR3 loop: CASSSRGRADTQYF. The CDR3 DNA reads as TGTGCCAGCAGCTCCAGGGGGCGTGCAGATACGCAGTATTTT.

The genes are TRBV5-1 and TRBJ2-7, with TRBD1 matching over 7 bases. V shed 0 bases and J 3 bases; nucleotides not matched to a gene: 9. This CDR3 is built from 16 residues. Germline V gene lookup returns CDR1 SGHRS and CDR2 YFSETQ. The CDR3 sequence is CASSLGFGTAVYEQYF. DNA for the CDR3: TGCGCCAGCAGCTTGGGTTTTGGGACAGCTGTCTACGAGCAGTACTTC.

In this sample, this clonotype turned up a few times. The chain employs TRBV5-6 and TRBJ1-4; TRBD1 might be the D (5 bases). The CDR3 is made up of 17 amino acids. Trimming stripped 3 bases from V and 5 bases from J, with 20 bases between. The germline V gene encodes CDR1 SGHDT and CDR2 YYEEEE. The CDR3 DNA reads as TGTGCCAGCAGCTGGGGACCTCAGGCCTCGTTAAATGAAAAACTGTTTTTT. It codes for CASSWGPQASLNEKLFF.

The table lists this clonotype with many counts. The chain carries TRBV6-2 or TRBV6-3 and TRBJ2-1, with D possibly TRBD2 on 5 matching bases. The germline CDR1 and CDR2 sequences are MNHEY and SVGEGT. CDR3 length equals 16 residues. The V and J ends lost 4 bases and 4 bases respectively, with 17 bases between them. DNA of the CDR3: TGTGCCAGCAGTTCCGGTAGCGAGCGCGGTTACAATGAGCAGTTCTTC. It specifies CASSSGSERGYNEQFF.

This clonotype has at least ten counts. The chain is built from TRBV27 and TRBJ2-7, with D possibly matching TRBD2 (5 bases). With 3 bases removed from V and 5 bases from J, the gap between germline ends came to 14 bases. The V gene's germline CDR1 is MNHEY and CDR2 SMNVEV (reference sequence). The CDR3 consists of 14 residues. CDR3 bases: TGTGCCAGCAGTTTCTCGGGGAACGTGCACGAGCAGTACTTC. Translation: CASSFSGNVHEQYF.

This clonotype was seen many times. At one boundary the junction diverges from the germline segment, which might be a read error. The rearrangement uses TRBV2 and TRBJ1-1, with D uncertain. The germline V gene encodes CDR1 SNHLY and CDR2 FYNNEI. This CDR3 has 12 residues. The chain's CDR3 is CASGEEAGEAFF. In nucleotides, the CDR3 is TGTGCCAGCGGTGAAGAGGCAGGAGAAGCTTTCTTT.

Turning to this clonotype: This may be a read error, as it is one base from a much larger clone. The chain joins TRBV5-1 to TRBJ1-1; D gene ambiguous. Germline V lookup: CDR1 SGHRS, CDR2 YFSETQ. The CDR3 contains 14 residues. CDR3: CVSSLARGNTEAFF. The DNA of the CDR3 is TGCGTCAGCAGCTTGGCCCGGGGGAACACTGAAGCTTTCTTT.

This clonotype was seen at least ten times. This chain uses TRBV13 with TRBJ1-1, with unresolved D. This CDR3 has 15 amino acids. Trimming removed 4 bases at V and 1 base at J, with 13 bases between. Germline V lookup: CDR1 PRHDT, CDR2 FYEKMQ (reference sequence). Here the CDR3 reads CASSSWAGANTEAFF. The CDR3, as DNA: TGTGCCAGCAGCTCCTGGGCCGGAGCGAACACTGAAGCTTTCTTT.

This clonotype is a singleton in its sample. Relative to the germline gene, one junction end is altered; a read error may explain this. V and J are TRBV7-9 and TRBJ2-2, with D perhaps matching TRBD2 (5 bases). The CDR3 totals 12 residues. CDR1 is SEHNR, CDR2 FQNEAQ, per germline (reference sequence). The CDR3: CASSLPPGELLF. CDR3 DNA: TGTGCCAGCAGCCTACCCCCCGGGGAGCTGCTTTTT.